This is a list of T cell receptor beta chains from one sample in a study of CXCR4 blockade with PD-1 therapy in pancreatic cancer. Repertoires were generated with immunoSEQ multiplex PCR, while TCRdb's copy carries only in-frame clones and drops some. This table lists fewer than 20 clones. The antigens of these receptors remain unknown. Input material: cultured tumor tissue. The receptors come from a human donor with pancreatic ductal adenocarcinoma. The CDR3 runs from the conserved cysteine through the conserved F or W. Fields, in order: V gene, J gene, D gene, CDR3 protein, CDR3 DNA. The D gene is left open where the match is weak.

V gene: TRBV19
J gene: TRBJ1-1
D gene: .
CDR3 protein: CASSIQSGTTEAFF
CDR3 DNA: TGTGCCAGTAGTATCCAATCAGGGACCACTGAAGCTTTCTTT

V gene: TRBV28
J gene: TRBJ2-5
D gene: .
CDR3 protein: CASSAPLDTQETQYF
CDR3 DNA: TGTGCCAGCAGTGCCCCCCTGGACACCCAAGAGACCCAGTACTTC

V gene: TRBV6-1
J gene: TRBJ2-3
D gene: TRBD2
CDR3 protein: CASSEAAGGPDTQYF
CDR3 DNA: TGTGCCAGCAGTGAAGCGGCGGGAGGGCCAGATACGCAGTATTTT

V gene: TRBV11-3
J gene: TRBJ1-3
D gene: .
CDR3 protein: CASSLRLRDSGNTIYF
CDR3 DNA: TGTGCCAGCAGCTTACGTCTGAGAGACTCTGGAAACACCATATATTTT